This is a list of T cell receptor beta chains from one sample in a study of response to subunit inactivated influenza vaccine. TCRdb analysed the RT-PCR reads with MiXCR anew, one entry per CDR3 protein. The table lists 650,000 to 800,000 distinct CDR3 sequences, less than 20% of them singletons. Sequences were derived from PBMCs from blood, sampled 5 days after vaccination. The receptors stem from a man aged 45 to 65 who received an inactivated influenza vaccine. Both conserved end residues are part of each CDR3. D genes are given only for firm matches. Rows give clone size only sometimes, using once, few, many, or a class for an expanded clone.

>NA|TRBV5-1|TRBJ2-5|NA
CASSLLDETQYF
TGCGCCAGCAGCTTGTTGGACGAGACCCAGTACTTC
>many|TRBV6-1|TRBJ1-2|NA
CASRGTDVYGYTF
TGTGCCAGCAGAGGGACGGACGTTTATGGCTACACCTTC
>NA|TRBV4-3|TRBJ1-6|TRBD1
CASSQQTGGSSPLHF
TGCGCCAGCAGCCAACAGACAGGGGGGAGTTCACCCCTCCACTTT
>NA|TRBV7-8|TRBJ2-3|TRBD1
CASSLTRDRGLDTQYF
TGTGCCAGCAGCTTGACCCGGGACAGGGGGCTTGATACGCAGTATTTT
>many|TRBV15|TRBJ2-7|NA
CATSRDGIYEQYF
TGTGCCACCAGCAGAGACGGGATCTACGAGCAGTACTTC
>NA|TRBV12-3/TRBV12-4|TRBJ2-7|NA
CASRISGQSSYEQYF
TGTGCCAGCAGGATAAGCGGTCAGAGCTCCTACGAGCAGTACTTC
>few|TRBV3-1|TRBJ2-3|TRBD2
CASRTSGGLTDTQYF
TGTGCCAGCCGAACTAGCGGGGGGCTCACAGATACGCAGTATTTT
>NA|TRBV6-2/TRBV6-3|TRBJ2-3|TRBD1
CASSTRRTGQADTQYF
TGTGCCAGCAGCACACGCCGGACAGGGCAGGCAGATACGCAGTATTTT
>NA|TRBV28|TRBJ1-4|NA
CASSFWTNNEKLFF
TGTGCCAGCAGTTTCTGGACGAACAATGAAAAACTGTTTTTT
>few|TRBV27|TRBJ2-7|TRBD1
CASSLSTGSYEQYF
TGTGCCAGCAGTTTATCGACAGGGTCCTACGAGCAGTACTTC
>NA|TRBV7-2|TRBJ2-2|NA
CASSLRRLTNTGELFF
TGTGCCAGCAGCCTCCGCAGACTAACGAACACCGGGGAGCTGTTTTTT
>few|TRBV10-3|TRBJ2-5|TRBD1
CAISETVIGQVGRETQYF
TGTGCCATCAGTGAGACCGTTATTGGACAGGTGGGGCGAGAGACCCAGTACTTC
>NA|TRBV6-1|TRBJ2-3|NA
CASSERGGAGPDTQYF
TGTGCCAGCAGTGAACGCGGGGGCGCGGGGCCAGATACGCAGTATTTT
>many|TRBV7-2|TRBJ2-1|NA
CASSPQKNEQFF
TGTGCCAGCAGCCCCCAGAAAAATGAGCAGTTCTTC
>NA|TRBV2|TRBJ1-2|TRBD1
CASRRGDRPRDGYTF
TGTGCCAGCAGAAGGGGGGACAGGCCAAGGGATGGCTACACCTTC
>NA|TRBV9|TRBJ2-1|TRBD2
CASSTLAGGNYNEQFF
TGTGCCAGCAGCACTCTAGCGGGAGGGAATTACAATGAGCAGTTCTTC
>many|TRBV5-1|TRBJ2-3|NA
CASSLRQVEDTQYF
TGCGCCAGCAGCCTTAGACAGGTGGAAGATACGCAGTATTTT
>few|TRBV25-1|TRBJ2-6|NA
CASSGLALVDSGANVLTF
TGTGCCAGCAGTGGTCTAGCCCTAGTAGACTCTGGGGCCAACGTCCTGACTTTC
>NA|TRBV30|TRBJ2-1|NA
CACRLLNEQFF
TGTGCCTGTCGCCTACTCAATGAGCAGTTCTTC
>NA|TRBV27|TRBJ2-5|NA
CASSHESWETQYF
TGTGCCAGCAGCCACGAAAGCTGGGAGACCCAGTACTTC
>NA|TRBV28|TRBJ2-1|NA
CASIPTGVSNEQFF
TGTGCCAGCATTCCAACGGGAGTTTCGAATGAGCAGTTCTTC
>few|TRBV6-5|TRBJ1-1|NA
CASSYSSQKNTEAFF
TGTGCCAGCAGTTACAGCTCACAAAAGAACACTGAAGCTTTCTTT
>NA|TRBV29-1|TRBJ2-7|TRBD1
CSVGRRQGYEQYF
TGCAGCGTTGGGAGGAGACAGGGTTACGAGCAGTACTTC
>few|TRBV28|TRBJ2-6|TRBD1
CAVGGFGANVLTF
TGTGCAGTAGGGGGCTTCGGGGCCAACGTCCTGACTTTC
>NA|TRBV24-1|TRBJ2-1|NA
CATSVPTGETRNEQFF
TGTGCCACCAGTGTGCCCACAGGGGAGACTAGGAATGAGCAGTTCTTC
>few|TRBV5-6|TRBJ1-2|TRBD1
CASSSRTGDGYTF
TGTGCCAGCAGCTCGAGGACAGGAGACGGCTACACCTTC
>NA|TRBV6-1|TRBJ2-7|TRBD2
CASTKVREGRYEQYF
TGTGCCAGCACCAAGGTGCGGGAGGGGAGATACGAGCAGTACTTC
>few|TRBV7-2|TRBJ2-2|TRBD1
CASTSRQGNTGELFF
TGTGCCAGCACCTCAAGACAGGGGAACACCGGGGAGCTGTTTTTT
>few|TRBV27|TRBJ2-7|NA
CASSHEQYF
TGTGCCAGCAGCCACGAGCAGTACTTC